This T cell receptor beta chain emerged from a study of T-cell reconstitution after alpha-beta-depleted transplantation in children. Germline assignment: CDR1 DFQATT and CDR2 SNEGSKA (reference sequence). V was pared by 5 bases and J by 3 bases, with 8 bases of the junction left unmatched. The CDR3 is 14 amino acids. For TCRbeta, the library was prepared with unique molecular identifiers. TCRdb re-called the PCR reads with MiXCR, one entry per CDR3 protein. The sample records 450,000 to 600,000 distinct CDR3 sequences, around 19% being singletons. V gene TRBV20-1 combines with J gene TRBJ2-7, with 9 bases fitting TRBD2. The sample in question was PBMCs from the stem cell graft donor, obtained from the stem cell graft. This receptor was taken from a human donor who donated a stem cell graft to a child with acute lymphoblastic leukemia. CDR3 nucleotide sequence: TGCAGTGCTGGTACTAGCGGGCTCCGCTACGAGCAGTACTTC. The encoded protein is CSAGTSGLRYEQYF.